Detailed here is one TCR beta chain. The data were taken from a study of spatial heterogeneity in lung cancer. About the research overall: Samples came from about 72 TRACERx patients with untreated early-stage lung cancer.

Germline V gene data show CDR1 as LNHNV and CDR2 as YYDKDF (reference sequence). The CDR3 covers 15 residues. V lost 0 bases, J lost 3 bases, and 11 bases lay in between. One entry per CDR3 protein, called by TCRdb with MiXCR from the 5' RACE reads. Of under 150,000 distinct CDR3 sequences listed, 12% were seen once; the top ten hold around 16%. Time point of the sample: blood at routine non-recurrence follow-up after resection. Whole RNA, which was extracted from tumor, nontumor lung tissue or frozen PBMC, was sequenced without any cell sorting. The source is a male donor with early-stage non-small cell lung cancer. The sample in question was PBMCs, obtained at follow-up. The genes are TRBV15 and TRBJ1-2; D uncertain. The CDR3 spells CATSRDGKGYYGYTF. For the CDR3, the DNA is TGTGCCACCAGCAGAGATGGCAAGGGATACTATGGCTACACCTTC.